Presented here are 3 T cell receptor beta chains from one specimen sequenced in a study of Ad26.COV2.S vaccination and SARS-CoV-2 variants. The treatment is: over 15 received Ad26.COV2.S at low or high dose, single or two shots; about 5 received placebo; per-sample allocation not given. On day 63 after the first injection, vaccine and placebo recipients gave samples. The protocol was immunoSEQ multiplex PCR, while the TCRdb copy is restricted to in-frame clones and leaves out a portion. The sample has about 410,000 clones, roughly 90% seen once. The material sequenced was peripheral blood, taken in a trial of Ad26.COV2.S vaccine versus placebo. Source of these receptors: a person between 18 and 59 years old who received the Ad26.COV2.S COVID-19 vaccine or a placebo.

The rearrangement joins TRBV19 to TRBJ1-1, with 7 nucleotides matching TRBD1. Trimming took 4 bases from V and 4 from J; bases not matched to a gene: 18. Germline CDR1 is LNHDA and CDR2 is SQIVND (reference sequence). This CDR3 has 18 residues. Here the CDR3 reads CASSRARLNRGVSTEAFF. In DNA form, the CDR3 reads TGTGCCAGTAGTAGGGCCCGATTAAACAGGGGTGTATCCACTGAAGCTTTCTTT. Full variable domain (remainder filled in from reference TRBV19 and TRBJ1-1): DGGITQSPKYLFRKEGQNVTLSCEQNLNHDAMYWYRQDPGQGLRLIYYSQIVNDFQKGDIAEGYSVSREKKESFPLTVTSAQKNPTAFYLCASSRARLNRGVSTEAFFGQGTRLTVV.

The rearrangement uses TRBV3-1 (or the pseudogene TRBV3-2) and TRBJ1-5, with 8 bases fitting TRBD1. The junction had 4 bases not matched to a gene; V was cut back by 6 bases and J by 6 bases. The V gene's germline CDR1 is LGHDT and CDR2 YNNKEL (reference sequence). The CDR3 is 13 residues long. CDR3 nucleotide sequence: TGTGCCAGCAGTACAGGGGGAAGTCAGCCCCAGCATTTT. Translated, it gives CASSTGGSQPQHF.

The rearrangement uses TRBV6-2 or TRBV6-3 and TRBJ1-2; 8 bases fit TRBD1. Trimming took 2 bases from V and 4 from J; bases not matched to a gene: 3. Germline V gene sequence: CDR1 MNHEY, CDR2 SVGEGT. The CDR3 is 14 residues long. CDR3 protein: CASSYLGQGYGYTF. The CDR3 DNA reads as TGTGCCAGCAGTTACCTAGGACAGGGCTATGGCTACACCTTC.